One sample yielded the 27 T cell receptor beta chains listed below, sequenced in a study of regulatory T cells in long-lasting Graves disease. Library construction for TCR beta used iRepertoire HTBI primers and Arm-PCR of CDR3 regions. TCRdb re-called the multiplex PCR reads through MiXCR, storing one row per CDR3 protein. The sample has fewer than 550,000 distinct CDR3 sequences; 16% are singletons. Time point given: newly diagnosed GD, antithyroid drugs for less than 3 months. There was RNA extracted from PBMCs, and the TCR library was made from it. These sequences were also reported in another study, on T cells in Graves' hyperthyroidism and ophthalmopathy.

This specimen was peripheral blood mononuclear cells (PBMCs), taken at new diagnosis, from a patient treated with antithyroid drugs. The receptors derive from a woman under 30 with Graves disease.

The chain combines TRBV2 with TRBJ2-1; 10 positions match TRBD2. V gave up 4 bases and J gave up 10 bases; unmatched junction bases: 7. This CDR3 region has 14 residues. Germline V gene lookup returns CDR1 SNHLY and CDR2 FYNNEI. This chain's CDR3 is CASSGRPSGREQFF. CDR3 bases: TGTGCCAGCAGTGGTCGGCCTAGCGGGAGAGAGCAGTTCTTC.

This clonotype turned up a few times. An end of the junction does not agree with germline; a read error may underlie this. V usage is TRBV7-6 and J usage is TRBJ2-1, with 9 bases identical to TRBD2. Germline V gene lookup returns CDR1 SGHVS and CDR2 FNYEAQ. This CDR3 contains 14 residues. The CDR3 coding sequence is TGTGCCAGCAGATTAGCGGGGGCGAACAATGAGCAGTTCTTC. Translated: CASRLAGANNEQFF.

The chain has TRBV4-3 and TRBJ2-1; the match to TRBD2 covers 9 bases. This CDR3 spans 15 amino acids. The germline V gene has CDR1 LGHNA and CDR2 YSLEER. The trim removed 0 bases at V and 10 bases at J, leaving 7 bases unmatched. CDR3 sequence reads: CASSQDGASGTEQFF. The CDR3 DNA reads TGCGCCAGCAGCCAAGATGGGGCTAGCGGGACGGAGCAGTTCTTC.

There are many counts of this clonotype. The V and J genes are TRBV29-1 and TRBJ2-3, with TRBD2 matching over 11 bases. CDR1 is SQVTM and CDR2 is ANQGSEA in the germline V gene. This CDR3 is built from 14 residues. J gave up 4 bases and V 6 bases, and 6 bases lay outside the gene matches. The CDR3 DNA follows: TGCAGCGTAGATACGGGACTAGCGGCAGATACGCAGTATTTT. This gives the protein CSVDTGLAADTQYF.

The CDR3 region has the DNA TGTGCCAGCAGCAAAAGGGGGCGCAGATATTACGAGCAGTACTTC. As protein: CASSKRGRRYYEQYF. The chain uses TRBV9 and TRBJ2-7, with 7 bases fitting TRBD1. The germline V gene has CDR1 SGDLS and CDR2 YYNGEE. The V and J ends lost 4 bases and 4 bases, in that order; junction bases with no gene match: 11. The CDR3 is 15 residues long.

This clonotype was recorded at least ten times. V is TRBV27 and J is TRBJ2-1; possibly TRBD2 for D (5 bases). V was cut by 0 bases and J by 3 bases, with 12 bases left in between. This CDR3 has 16 amino acids. Germline V gene data show CDR1 as MNHEY and CDR2 as SMNVEV (reference sequence). As DNA, the CDR3 is TGTGCCAGCAGTTTATCGGTCGAGCGGCTCTACAATGAGCAGTTCTTC. Protein: CASSLSVERLYNEQFF.

This clonotype occurred a few times. The DNA for the CDR3 is TGCAGTGCTAGATCGACTAGCGACTTCGGGGAGCTGTTTTTT. Protein: CSARSTSDFGELFF. The gene calls are TRBV20-1 and TRBJ2-2, with 8 bases aligning to TRBD2. Germline CDR1 is DFQATT and CDR2 is SNEGSKA (reference sequence). V was clipped by 2 bases and J by 7 bases; unmatched bases: 6. This CDR3 comprises 14 residues.

The table lists this clonotype with many counts. The chain links TRBV6-1 to TRBJ2-2; possibly TRBD1 for D (6 bases). The CDR3 runs to 15 residues. V lost 10 bases and J 0 bases, leaving 15 bases between the germline ends. CDR1 and CDR2 from the germline V gene are MNHNS and SASEGT. CDR3 protein: CATNRQVSNTGELFF. DNA for the CDR3: TGTGCCACCAACCGACAGGTTTCGAACACCGGGGAGCTGTTTTTT.

The rearrangement links TRBV12-3 or TRBV12-4 to TRBJ2-7, with TRBD2 identical over 13 bases. CDR3 length: 16 residues. Unmatched junction bases numbered 7, after V lost 5 bases and J lost 3 bases. The CDR3 bases are TGTGCCAGCAGTATCCGTCGACTAGCGGGAGGCTACGAGCAGTACTTC. It yields the protein CASSIRRLAGGYEQYF.

On this clonotype: A much larger clonotype is one base distant, so this may be a read error. The chain is built from TRBV12-3 or TRBV12-4 and TRBJ2-1; D unclear. This CDR3 region has 15 residues. With 6 bases removed from V and 10 bases from J, the gap between germline ends came to 22 bases. CDR3 protein: CASSAQAQEYVEQFF. Here the CDR3 DNA reads TGTGCCAGCAGCGCGCAAGCTCAGGAGTACGTAGAGCAGTTCTTC.

This clonotype was recorded at least ten times. This chain joins TRBV3-1 and TRBJ1-1; 12 bases are a match to TRBD1. Germline CDR1 LGHDT, CDR2 YNNKEL (reference sequence). The junction had 2 bases not matched to a gene; V was cut back by 2 bases and J by 1 base. The CDR3 consists of 16 residues. The CDR3 DNA is TGTGCCAGCAGCCAACGGGGACAGGGGGCGAACACTGAAGCTTTCTTT. Protein product: CASSQRGQGANTEAFF.

There are many counts of this clonotype. The V and J genes are TRBV7-8 and TRBJ2-3; D remains unclear. Germline CDR1 SGHVS, CDR2 FQNEAQ. This CDR3 comprises 13 residues. V lost 6 bases and J 0 bases, leaving 7 bases between the germline ends. The CDR3 DNA follows: TGTGCCAGCAGGCCAAGTAGCACAGATACGCAGTATTTT. Amino acid sequence: CASRPSSTDTQYF.

In this sample, this clonotype turned up many times. V is TRBV20-1 and J is TRBJ2-1; 11 nucleotides align to TRBD2. The germline V gene has CDR1 DFQATT and CDR2 SNEGSKA (reference sequence). The trim removed 1 base at V and 1 base at J, leaving 0 bases unmatched. This CDR3 region has 15 residues. The CDR3 is CSARASGRSYNEQFF. The DNA for the CDR3 is TGCAGTGCTAGAGCTAGCGGGAGGTCCTACAATGAGCAGTTCTTC.

This clonotype came up many times. The gene calls are TRBV6-2 or TRBV6-3 and TRBJ2-1; the match to TRBD2 covers 16 bases. V trimming: 6 bases; J trimming: 5 bases; junction bases outside the gene matches: 10. The CDR3 is 18 residues long. CDR1 and CDR2 (germline): MNHEY, SVGEGT. CDR3 region: CASRLGLAGGPLNNEQFF. For the CDR3, the DNA is TGTGCCAGCAGGCTGGGACTAGCGGGAGGGCCCCTAAACAATGAGCAGTTCTTC.

In regard to this clonotype: Since a much larger clone is just one base distant, this may be a read error. The chain couples TRBV29-1 to TRBJ2-4; 14 positions agree with TRBD2. With the DNA end fitting TRBJ2-7 better, the J assignment may be wrong. This CDR3 spans 13 amino acids. Germline V CDR1 and CDR2: SQVTM, ANQGSEA. Written as DNA, the CDR3 is TGCGGCATGACTAGCGGGAGGGCCGTCGAGCAGTACTTC. This codes for CGMTSGRAVEQYF.

This clonotype was picked up many times. The chain joins TRBV2 to TRBJ1-4; tentative D call: TRBD1 (5 bases). Germline V lookup: CDR1 SNHLY, CDR2 FYNNEI. Trimming pared 8 bases from V and 5 bases from J, leaving 15 bases between. The CDR3 consists of 14 residues. The CDR3 nucleotides read TGTGCCAGCTCCTTATGGGGACCGAATGAAAAACTGTTTTTT. It translates to CASSLWGPNEKLFF.

This clonotype was observed many times. This chain links TRBV4-1 with TRBJ2-7; weak D call: TRBD2 (5 bases). Germline loops: CDR1 MGHRA, CDR2 YSYEKL. The CDR3 length is 18 residues. Trimming shortened V by 0 bases and J by 2 bases, and 20 bases separated the two germline ends. The CDR3 DNA follows: TGCGCCAGCAGCCAAGATGGAAGCGGAGCGCAAAACCCCTACGAGCAGTACTTC. Its translation: CASSQDGSGAQNPYEQYF.

This clonotype has only a few counts. The V call is TRBV28, the J call TRBJ2-1, with TRBD2 as a possible D gene (6 bases). The CDR3 runs 16 residues. Germline CDR1 is MDHEN and CDR2 is SYDVKM. The V and J ends lost 6 bases and 6 bases respectively, with 21 bases between them. CDR3 nucleotides: TGTGCCAGCAGGGGTAGCTCGGGAGTGGGGTTCAATGAGCAGTTCTTC. This sequence encodes CASRGSSGVGFNEQFF.

This clonotype was seen more than once but under ten times. The CDR3 sequence: CASSQREGGNTEAFF. In DNA form, the CDR3 reads TGCGCCAGCAGCCAACGGGAGGGGGGGAACACTGAAGCTTTCTTT. V gene TRBV4-1 combines with J gene TRBJ1-1; tentative D call: TRBD1 (6 bases). The V end lost 2 bases, the J end lost 1 base, and 11 bases lay between the germline ends. Germline lookup yields CDR1 MGHRA and CDR2 YSYEKL. The CDR3 extends over 15 amino acids.

The CDR3 nucleotides are TGTGCCAGCAGCTTAGCATCGGGGTTGGAGACCCAGTACTTC. It codes for CASSLASGLETQYF. The chain has TRBV7-9 and TRBJ2-5; D is perhaps TRBD2 (5 bases). This CDR3 has 14 amino acids. V gave up 0 bases and J gave up 5 bases, with 10 bases separating them. Germline V gene lookup returns CDR1 SEHNR and CDR2 FQNEAQ (reference sequence).

The V gene is TRBV11-3, the J gene TRBJ2-2, with D uncertain. The CDR3 has 12 amino acids. Germline CDR1 reads SGHNT; CDR2 reads YENEEA. Trimming took 5 bases from V and 3 from J, leaving 4 bases between them. The chain's CDR3 is CASSQHTGELFF. Written as DNA, the CDR3 is TGTGCCAGCAGCCAACACACCGGGGAGCTGTTTTTT.

This sequence joins TRBV12-3 or TRBV12-4 and TRBJ1-2; D might be TRBD1 (5 bases). V lost 2 bases and J lost 8, with 12 bases in between. This CDR3 has 13 residues. CDR3 protein: CASSLTGLRGYTF. The CDR3 DNA is TGTGCCAGCAGTTTAACGGGGCTTAGGGGCTACACCTTC.

This clonotype was detected many times. The J gene is TRBJ2-2, the V gene TRBV29-1; possibly TRBD2 for D (7 bases). CDR3 length: 15 residues. CDR1 is SQVTM and CDR2 is ANQGSEA in the germline V gene. The V end lost 0 bases, the J end lost 7 bases, and 15 bases lay between the germline ends. In DNA form, the CDR3 reads TGCAGCGTTGAAGATGGGGGGGGGGACAACGGGGAGCTGTTTTTT. Translating it yields CSVEDGGGDNGELFF.

At least ten counts were recorded for this clonotype. The chain has TRBV5-6 and TRBJ2-3; 9 nucleotides agree with TRBD1. CDR3 size: 15 residues. Germline CDR1 is SGHDT and CDR2 is YYEEEE. After removal of 4 bases from V and 1 base from J, the junction contained 4 bases not matched to a gene. The CDR3 sequence is CASSLNRGRTDTQYF. In nucleotides, the CDR3 is TGTGCCAGCAGCCTCAACAGGGGGCGCACAGATACGCAGTATTTT. Supplemented by reference TRBV5-6 and TRBJ2-3, the full variable domain reads DAGVTQSPTHLIKTRGQQVTLRCSPKSGHDTVSWYQQALGQGPQFIFQYYEEEERQRGNFPDRFSGHQFPNYSSELNVNALLLGDSALYLCASSLNRGRTDTQYFGPGTRLTVL.

This chain uses TRBV7-2 with TRBJ2-2; TRBD2 matches 10 bases. J lost 6 bases, V lost 5 bases, and 6 bases had no gene match. The germline V gene has CDR1 SGHTA and CDR2 FQGNSA. CDR3 length equals 15 residues. CDR3 region: CASSPSGRGSGELFF. In nucleotides, the CDR3 is TGTGCCAGCAGCCCTAGCGGGAGAGGCTCCGGGGAGCTGTTTTTT.

This clonotype was seen at least ten times. This chain links TRBV7-9 with TRBJ2-7; the match to TRBD2 covers 13 bases. J was trimmed by 6 bases and V by 4 bases; bases with no gene match: 3. CDR1 SEHNR and CDR2 FQNEAQ come from the germline V gene (reference sequence). The CDR3 runs 14 residues. The CDR3 coding sequence is TGTGCCAGCAGCTCGGGACTAGCGGGAACCGAGCAGTACTTC. Translated: CASSSGLAGTEQYF.

This clonotype has only a few counts. This rearrangement joins TRBV24-1 to TRBJ2-3; 9 nucleotides agree with TRBD2. Germline loops: CDR1 KGHDR, CDR2 SFDVKD. The CDR3 contains 13 residues. J gave up 4 bases and V 9 bases, and 4 bases lay outside the gene matches. The CDR3 sequence: CATAGGAPDTQYF. The CDR3 DNA is TGTGCCACCGCGGGGGGGGCCCCAGATACGCAGTATTTT.